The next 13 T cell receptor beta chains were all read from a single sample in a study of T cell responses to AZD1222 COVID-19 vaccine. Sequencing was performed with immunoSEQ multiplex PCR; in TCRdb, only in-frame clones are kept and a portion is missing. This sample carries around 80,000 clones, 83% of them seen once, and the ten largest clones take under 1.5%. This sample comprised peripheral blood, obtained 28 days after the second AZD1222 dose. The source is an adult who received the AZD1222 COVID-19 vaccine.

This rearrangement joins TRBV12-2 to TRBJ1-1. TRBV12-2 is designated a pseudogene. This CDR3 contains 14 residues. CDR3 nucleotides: TGTGCAAGTCGCTTAGGCCGGGGGAAAACTGAAGCTTTCTTT. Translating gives CASRLGRGKTEAFF.

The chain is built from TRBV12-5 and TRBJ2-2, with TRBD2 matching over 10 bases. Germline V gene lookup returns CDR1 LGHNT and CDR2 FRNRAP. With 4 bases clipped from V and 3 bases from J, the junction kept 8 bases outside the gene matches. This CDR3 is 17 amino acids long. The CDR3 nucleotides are TGTGCTAGTGGTTGGGCTAGCGGGAGATCAGACACCGGGGAGCTGTTTTTT. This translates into CASGWASGRSDTGELFF.

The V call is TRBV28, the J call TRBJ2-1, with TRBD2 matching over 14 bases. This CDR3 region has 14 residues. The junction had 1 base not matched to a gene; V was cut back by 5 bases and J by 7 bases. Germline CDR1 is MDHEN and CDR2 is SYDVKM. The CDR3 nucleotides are TGTGCCAGCAGTAGGACTAGCGGGAGGAATGAGCAGTTCTTC. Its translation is CASSRTSGRNEQFF.

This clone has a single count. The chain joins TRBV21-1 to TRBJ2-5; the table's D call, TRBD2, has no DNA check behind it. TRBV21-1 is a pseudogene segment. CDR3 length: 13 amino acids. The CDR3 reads CASSISGGETQYF. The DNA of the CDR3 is TGTGCCAGCAGCATATCGGGAGGAGAGACCCAGTACTTC.

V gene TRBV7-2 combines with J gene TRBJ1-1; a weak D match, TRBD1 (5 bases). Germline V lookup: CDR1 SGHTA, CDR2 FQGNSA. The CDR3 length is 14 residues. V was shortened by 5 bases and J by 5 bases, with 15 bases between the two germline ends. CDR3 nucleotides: TGTGCCAGCAGCCCTAGCGGGGGAAGGACTGAAGCTTTCTTT. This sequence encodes CASSPSGGRTEAFF.

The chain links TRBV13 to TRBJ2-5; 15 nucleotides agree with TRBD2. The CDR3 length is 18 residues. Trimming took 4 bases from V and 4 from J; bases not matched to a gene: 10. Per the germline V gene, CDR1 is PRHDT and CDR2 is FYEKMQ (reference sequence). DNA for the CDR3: TGTGCCAGCAGCTCAGGGGGACTAGCGGGAGGCTCCGGAGAGACCCAGTACTTC. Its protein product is CASSSGGLAGGSGETQYF.

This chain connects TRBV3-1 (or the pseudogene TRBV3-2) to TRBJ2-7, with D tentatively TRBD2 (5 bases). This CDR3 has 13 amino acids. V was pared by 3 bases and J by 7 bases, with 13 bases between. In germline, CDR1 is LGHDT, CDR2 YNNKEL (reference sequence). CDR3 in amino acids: CASSQGLAREQYF. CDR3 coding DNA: TGTGCCAGCAGCCAGGGTTTAGCGAGGGAGCAGTACTTC.

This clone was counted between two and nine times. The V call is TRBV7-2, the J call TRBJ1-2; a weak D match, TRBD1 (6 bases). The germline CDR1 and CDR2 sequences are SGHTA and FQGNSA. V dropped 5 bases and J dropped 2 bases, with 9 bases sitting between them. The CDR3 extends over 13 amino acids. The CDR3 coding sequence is TGTGCCAGCAGCCTGGGACACAACTATGGCTACACCTTC. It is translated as CASSLGHNYGYTF.

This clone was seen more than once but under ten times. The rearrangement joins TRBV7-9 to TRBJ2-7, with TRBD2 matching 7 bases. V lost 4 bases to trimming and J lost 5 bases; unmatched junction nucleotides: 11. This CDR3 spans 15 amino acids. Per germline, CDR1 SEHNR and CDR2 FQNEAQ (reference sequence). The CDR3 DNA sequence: TGTGCCAGCAGCTGGGTGCCGGGGGGTCTGGACGAGCAGTACTTC. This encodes CASSWVPGGLDEQYF.

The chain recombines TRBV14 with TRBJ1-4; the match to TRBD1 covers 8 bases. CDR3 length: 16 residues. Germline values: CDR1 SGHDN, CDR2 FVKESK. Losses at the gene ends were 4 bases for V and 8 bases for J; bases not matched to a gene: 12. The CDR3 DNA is TGTGCCAGCAGCCCCAGAGCGGGACAGGCGGGGGAAAAACTGTTTTTT. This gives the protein CASSPRAGQAGEKLFF. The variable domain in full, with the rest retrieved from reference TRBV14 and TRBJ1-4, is EAGVTQFPSHSVIEKGQTVTLRCDPISGHDNLYWYRRVMGKEIKFLLHFVKESKQDESGMPNNRFLAERTGGTYSTLKVQPAELEDSGVYFCASSPRAGQAGEKLFFGSGTQLSVL.

CDR3 in DNA: TGTGCCAGCAGTCCTGGACTAGTCACCTACGAGCAGTACTTC. It yields the protein CASSPGLVTYEQYF. The chain carries TRBV27 and TRBJ2-7; 7 nucleotides agree with TRBD2. The length of the CDR3 is 14 residues. With V trimmed by 5 bases and J by 2 bases, 6 bases remained unmatched. The V gene's germline CDR1 is MNHEY and CDR2 SMNVEV (reference sequence).

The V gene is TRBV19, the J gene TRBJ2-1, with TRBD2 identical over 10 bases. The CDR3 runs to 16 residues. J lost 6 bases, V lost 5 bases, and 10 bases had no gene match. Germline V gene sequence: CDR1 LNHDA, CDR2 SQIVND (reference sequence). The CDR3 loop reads CASSSQGLASGNEQFF. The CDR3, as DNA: TGTGCCAGTAGTTCCCAGGGACTAGCGAGCGGCAATGAGCAGTTCTTC.

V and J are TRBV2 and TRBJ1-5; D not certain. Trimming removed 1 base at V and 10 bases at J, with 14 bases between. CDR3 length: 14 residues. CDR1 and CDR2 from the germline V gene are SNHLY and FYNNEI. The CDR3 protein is CASSEGPGSSPQHF. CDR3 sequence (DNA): TGTGCCAGCAGTGAAGGACCGGGTAGCAGCCCCCAGCATTTT.